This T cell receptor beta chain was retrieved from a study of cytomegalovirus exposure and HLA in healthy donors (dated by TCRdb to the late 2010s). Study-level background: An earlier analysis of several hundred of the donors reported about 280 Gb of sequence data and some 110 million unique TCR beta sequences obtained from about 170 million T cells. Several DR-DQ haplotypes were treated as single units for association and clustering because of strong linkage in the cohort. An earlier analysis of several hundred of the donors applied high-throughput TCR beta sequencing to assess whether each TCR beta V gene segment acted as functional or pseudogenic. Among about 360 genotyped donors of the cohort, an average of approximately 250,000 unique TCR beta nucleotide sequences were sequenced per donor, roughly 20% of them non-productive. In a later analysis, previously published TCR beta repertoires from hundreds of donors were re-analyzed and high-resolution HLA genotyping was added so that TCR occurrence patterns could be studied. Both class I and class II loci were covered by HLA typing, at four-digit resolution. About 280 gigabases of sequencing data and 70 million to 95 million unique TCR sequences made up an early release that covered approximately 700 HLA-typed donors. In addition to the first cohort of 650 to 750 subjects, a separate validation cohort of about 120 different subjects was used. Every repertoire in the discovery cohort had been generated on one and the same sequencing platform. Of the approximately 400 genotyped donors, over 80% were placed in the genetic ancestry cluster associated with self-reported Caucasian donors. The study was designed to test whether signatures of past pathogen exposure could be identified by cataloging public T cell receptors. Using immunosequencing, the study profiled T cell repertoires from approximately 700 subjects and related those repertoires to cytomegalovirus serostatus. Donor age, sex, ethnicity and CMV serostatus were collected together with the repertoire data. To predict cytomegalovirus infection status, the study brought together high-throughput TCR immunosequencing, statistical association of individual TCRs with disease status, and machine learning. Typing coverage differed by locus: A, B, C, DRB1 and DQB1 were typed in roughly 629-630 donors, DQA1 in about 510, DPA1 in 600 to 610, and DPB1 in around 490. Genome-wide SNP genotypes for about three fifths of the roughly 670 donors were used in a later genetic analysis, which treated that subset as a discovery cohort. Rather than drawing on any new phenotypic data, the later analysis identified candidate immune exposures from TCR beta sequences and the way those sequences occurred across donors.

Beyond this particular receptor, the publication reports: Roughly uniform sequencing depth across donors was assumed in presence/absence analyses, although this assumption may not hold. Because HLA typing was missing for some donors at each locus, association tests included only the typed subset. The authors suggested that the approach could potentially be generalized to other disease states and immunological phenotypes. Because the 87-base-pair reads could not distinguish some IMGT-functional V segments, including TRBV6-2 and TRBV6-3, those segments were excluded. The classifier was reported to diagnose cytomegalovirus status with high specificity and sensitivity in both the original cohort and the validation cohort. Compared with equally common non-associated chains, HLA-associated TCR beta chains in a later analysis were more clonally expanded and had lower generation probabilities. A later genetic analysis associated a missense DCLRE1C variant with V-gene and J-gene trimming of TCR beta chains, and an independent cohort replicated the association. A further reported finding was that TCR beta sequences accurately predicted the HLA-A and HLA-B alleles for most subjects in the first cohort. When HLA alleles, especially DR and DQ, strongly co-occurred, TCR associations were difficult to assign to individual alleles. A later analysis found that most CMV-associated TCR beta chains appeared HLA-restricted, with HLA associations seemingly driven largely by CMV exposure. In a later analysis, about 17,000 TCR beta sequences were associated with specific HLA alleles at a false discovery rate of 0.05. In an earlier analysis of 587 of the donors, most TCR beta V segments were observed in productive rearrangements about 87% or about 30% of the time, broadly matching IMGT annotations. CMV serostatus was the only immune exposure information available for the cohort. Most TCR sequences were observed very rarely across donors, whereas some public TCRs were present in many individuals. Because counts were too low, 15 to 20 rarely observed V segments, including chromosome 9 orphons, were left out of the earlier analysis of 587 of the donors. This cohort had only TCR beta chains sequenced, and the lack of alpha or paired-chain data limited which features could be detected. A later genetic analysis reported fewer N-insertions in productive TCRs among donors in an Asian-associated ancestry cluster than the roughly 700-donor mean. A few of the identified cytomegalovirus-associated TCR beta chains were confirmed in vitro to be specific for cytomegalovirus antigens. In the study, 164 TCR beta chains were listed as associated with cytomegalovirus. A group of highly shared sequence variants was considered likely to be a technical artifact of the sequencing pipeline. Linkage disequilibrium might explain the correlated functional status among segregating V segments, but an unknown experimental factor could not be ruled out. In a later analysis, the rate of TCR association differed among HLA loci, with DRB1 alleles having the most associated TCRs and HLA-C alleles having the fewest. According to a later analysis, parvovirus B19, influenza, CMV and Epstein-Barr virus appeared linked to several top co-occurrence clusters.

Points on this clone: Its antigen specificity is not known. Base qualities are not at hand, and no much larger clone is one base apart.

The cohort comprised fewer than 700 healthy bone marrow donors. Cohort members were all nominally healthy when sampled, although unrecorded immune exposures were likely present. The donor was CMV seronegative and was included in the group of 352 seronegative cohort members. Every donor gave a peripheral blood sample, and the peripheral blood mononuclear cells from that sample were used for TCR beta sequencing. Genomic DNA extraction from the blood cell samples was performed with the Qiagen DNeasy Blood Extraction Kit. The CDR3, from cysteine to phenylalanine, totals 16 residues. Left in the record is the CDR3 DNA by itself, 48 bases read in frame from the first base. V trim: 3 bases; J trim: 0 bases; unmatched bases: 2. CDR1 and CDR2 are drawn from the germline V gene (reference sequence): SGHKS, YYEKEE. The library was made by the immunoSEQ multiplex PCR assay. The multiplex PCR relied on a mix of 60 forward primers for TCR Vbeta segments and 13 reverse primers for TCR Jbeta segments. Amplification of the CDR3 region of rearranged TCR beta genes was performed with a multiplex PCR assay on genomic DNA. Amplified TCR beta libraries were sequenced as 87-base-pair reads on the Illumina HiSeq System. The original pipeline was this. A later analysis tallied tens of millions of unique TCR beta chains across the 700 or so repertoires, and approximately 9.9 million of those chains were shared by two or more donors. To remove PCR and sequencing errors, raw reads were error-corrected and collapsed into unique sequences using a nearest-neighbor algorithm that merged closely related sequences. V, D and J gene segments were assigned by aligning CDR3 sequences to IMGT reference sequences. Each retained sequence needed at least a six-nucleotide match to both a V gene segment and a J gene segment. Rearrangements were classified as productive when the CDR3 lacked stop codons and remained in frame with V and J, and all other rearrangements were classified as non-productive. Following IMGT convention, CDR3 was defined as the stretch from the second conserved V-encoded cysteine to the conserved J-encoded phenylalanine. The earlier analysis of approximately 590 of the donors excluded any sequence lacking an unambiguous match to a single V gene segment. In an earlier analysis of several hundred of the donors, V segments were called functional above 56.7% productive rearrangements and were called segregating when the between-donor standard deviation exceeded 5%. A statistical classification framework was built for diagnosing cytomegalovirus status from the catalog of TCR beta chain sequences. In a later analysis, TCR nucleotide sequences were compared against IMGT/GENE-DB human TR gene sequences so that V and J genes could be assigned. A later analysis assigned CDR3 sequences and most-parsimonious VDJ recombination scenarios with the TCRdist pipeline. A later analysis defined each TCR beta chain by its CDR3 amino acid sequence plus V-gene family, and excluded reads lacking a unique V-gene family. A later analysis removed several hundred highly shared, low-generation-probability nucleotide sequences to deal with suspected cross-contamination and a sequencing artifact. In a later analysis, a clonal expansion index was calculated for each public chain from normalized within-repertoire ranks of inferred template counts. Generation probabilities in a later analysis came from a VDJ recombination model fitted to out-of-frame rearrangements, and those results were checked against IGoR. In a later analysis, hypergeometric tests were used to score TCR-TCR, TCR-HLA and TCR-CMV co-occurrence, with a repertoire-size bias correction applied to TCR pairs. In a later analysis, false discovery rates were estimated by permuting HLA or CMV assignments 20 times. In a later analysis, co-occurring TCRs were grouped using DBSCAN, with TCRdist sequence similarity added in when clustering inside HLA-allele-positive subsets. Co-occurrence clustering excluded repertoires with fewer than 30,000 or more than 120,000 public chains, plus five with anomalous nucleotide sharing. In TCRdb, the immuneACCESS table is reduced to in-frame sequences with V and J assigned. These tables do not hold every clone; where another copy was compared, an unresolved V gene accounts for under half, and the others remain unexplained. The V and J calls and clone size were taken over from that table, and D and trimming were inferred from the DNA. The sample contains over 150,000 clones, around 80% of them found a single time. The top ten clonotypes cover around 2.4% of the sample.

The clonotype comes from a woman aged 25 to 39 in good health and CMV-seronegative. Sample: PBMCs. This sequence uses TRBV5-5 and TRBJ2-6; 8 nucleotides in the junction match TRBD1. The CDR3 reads CASSSQGASGANVLTF. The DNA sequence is TGTGCCAGCAGCTCCCAGGGGGCCTCTGGGGCCAACGTCCTGACTTTC.